Below, one TCR beta chain is given with its context. The source of the sample is a study of blood T cell repertoires in COVID-19. On the study more broadly: Both acute and convalescent COVID-19 samples were obtained from the United States, Italy and Spain. The cDNA or gDNA used as material had been derived from T cells, B-cell-depleted T cells, or PBMCs.

TCRdb keeps only in-frame clones here, not all; method: immunoSEQ multiplex PCR. The data show a few hundred thousand clones, less than 90% seen once. V was clipped by 0 bases and J by 6 bases, with 9 bases between them. The V gene's germline CDR1 is SGHKS and CDR2 YYEKEE (reference sequence). This CDR3 is built from 13 residues. Input material: peripheral blood. V and J are TRBV5-5 and TRBJ1-1; D unclear. The origin of this receptor is a woman aged 45-59 years with acute or convalescent COVID-19. CDR3 DNA sequence: TGTGCCAGCAGCTTGGAGGCGGTGGCTGAAGCTTTCTTT. It translates to CASSLEAVAEAFF. The whole variable domain, filled in from reference TRBV5-5 and TRBJ1-1, reads DAGVTQSPTHLIKTRGQQVTLRCSPISGHKSVSWYQQVLGQGPQFIFQYYEKEERGRGNFPDRFSARQFPNYSSELNVNALLLGDSALYLCASSLEAVAEAFFGQGTRLTVV.